Listed here is a single T cell receptor beta chain. It lacks a known antigen. The sample holds no much larger clone one base away, and base qualities are not on file. CDR1 and CDR2, looked up from the germline V gene, are MGHDK and SYGVNS. The junction carries 13 bases between V and J, which are trimmed by 4 bases and 4 bases respectively. From cysteine to phenylalanine, the CDR3 is 14 amino acids long. Only CDR3 DNA remains: 42 bases, in frame from the first base. This sample stems from a study of T cells in Graves' hyperthyroidism and ophthalmopathy (dated by TCRdb to about 2019). About the full investigation: Peripheral blood samples were taken at initial diagnosis, before any treatment was given. After sampling, hyperthyroidism patients received methimazole starting at 30 mg daily, and ophthalmopathy patients received high-dose intravenous methylprednisolone. To identify TCR V-J signatures that set the groups apart, the researchers used a discovery cohort of 100 patients, made up of 40 to 45 with Graves' ophthalmopathy and about 55 with stable Graves' hyperthyroidism. TCR Vbeta CDR3 sequencing of 120 to 150 peripheral blood samples (about 45 ophthalmopathy, some 75 hyperthyroidism and approximately 17 progressor patients) is reported in the paper. Prospective prediction of ophthalmopathy was tested in an independent validation cohort of under 20 hyperthyroidism patients and around 16 patients who later progressed to ophthalmopathy. For training and testing, the 100 or so patients in the discovery cohort were randomly divided in a 7:3 ratio. Thyroid tissue and blood T-cell repertoires from more than 5 Graves' hyperthyroidism patients were also compared in the study. Overall results and qualifications from the work: In validation, progression to ophthalmopathy was predicted by the model with 70.59% sensitivity and 72% to 85% specificity, a median of approximately 6.5 months before onset. Ophthalmopathy was separated from stable hyperthyroidism by a 13 V-J signature model, with around 88% sensitivity and 81% to 82% specificity obtained in cross-validation and 80%/75% obtained in testing. Sample size was not statistically predetermined, and investigators were not blinded to group allocation. Most expanded thyroid clonotypes (frequency above 0.001) were also detected in blood, a finding suggesting that blood repertoires may reflect thyroid immune responses.

The TCR beta CDR3 regions were amplified from the RNA transcripts. For the first round of RT-PCR on the TCR CDR3, the HTBI primer set was used together with the Qiagen OneStep RT-PCR kit. Libraries were constructed in a second round of multiplex PCR, after which size selection and purification were performed. Paired-end sequencing of the libraries was performed with 100 bp reads on an Illumina HiSeq2000. The published analysis was carried out like this. SOAPnuke was used to process the raw data, throwing out any read that contained adapters or uncalled bases, had a mean Phred below 15, or lacked an exact constant-primer or identifier match. COPE v1.2.5 was used to merge the high-quality paired reads, and each unique nucleotide sequence was defined as a clonotype. MiTCR v1.1 was used to align clonotypes to the IMGT TRBV, TRBD and TRBJ reference segments. The analysis was restricted to V-J combinations with a frequency above 0.0001, which together covered about 99% of the repertoires. A TCS score was defined as the ratio between F50 (clonal expansion) and ExV (chaos), using BLOSUM62-based TCRdist between CDR3 peptides within each V-J. Welch's t-statistics and random forest reduced just over 500 V-J features to around 14, which were used in a naive Bayes classifier (R e1071). TCRdb trimmed public reads at Q25 via fastp, called clones via MiXCR and kept in-frame beta chains. Each CDR3 protein gets just one entry, which takes the most common genes and DNA from the rows behind it. TCRdb, rather than the study authors, made the V and J calls. In this sample the table shows around 350,000 distinct CDR3 sequences, more than 12% of which occur a single time. The top ten hold around a fifth of the sample.

Ophthalmopathy patients had moderately to severely active disease, Clinical Activity Score of at least 3, NOSPECS grade of at least 4, and duration under 3 months. The study excluded patients with uncontrolled infections, other autoimmune diseases, pregnancy or lactation. Diagnoses were established on the basis of clinical symptoms, serum thyroxine and TRAb, thyroid ultrasound, and orbital computed tomography. PBMCs were separated from roughly 9.3 ml of fresh peripheral blood using Ficoll-Paque density gradient centrifugation. Trizol reagent was used to extract total RNA, and RNA quality was then checked on an Agilent 2100 Bioanalyzer.

The origin of this receptor is a woman aged 25 to 39 with Graves' ophthalmopathy. The chain is encoded by TRBV25-1 joined to TRBJ2-5, with the D gene too uncertain to name. The sequenced material came from blood. The DNA sequence reads TGTGCCAGCAGTGGGCGACTGTCAGGAGAGACCCAGTACTTC. Its coded protein is CASSGRLSGETQYF.